This T cell receptor beta chain was sequenced for a study of primary melanoma T cells and metastatic recurrence. This CDR3 is built from 14 residues. In germline, CDR1 is MNHGY, CDR2 SAAAGT. The V end was cut by 7 bases, the J end by 0 bases, with 10 bases between. This clone has more than one count but fewer than ten. Clones were sequenced by immunoSEQ multiplex PCR, and TCRdb holds only the in-frame ones, with some missing. The table shows about 1,100 clones, with 73% occurring only once. The sample consisted of melanoma tumor tissue. The sequence was obtained from a human donor with melanoma. V and J are TRBV6-8 and TRBJ1-5; D call uncertain. The CDR3: CASNDIGSNQPQHF. In DNA form, the CDR3 reads TGTGCCAGCAACGACATTGGTAGCAATCAGCCCCAGCATTTT.